This record looks at one TCR beta chain sequence and its context. The source of the sample is a study of brain T cells in children with intractable seizures. Trimming pared 0 bases from V and 3 bases from J, leaving 10 bases between. Germline CDR1 reads SGHNT; CDR2 reads YYREEE (reference sequence). This CDR3 comprises 14 residues. Before surgery, patients took at least one anti-epileptic drug. Produced via immunoSEQ multiplex PCR; TCRdb's table is partial and in-frame only. The repertoire holds about 64,000 clones, with around 96% as singletons. This TCR was sampled from a boy younger than two with focal cortical dysplasia and intractable seizures. Specimen: peripheral blood, collected at surgery. The rearrangement links TRBV5-4 to TRBJ2-7; D is unclear. The CDR3 spells CASSLVTGDYEQYF. CDR3 coding DNA: TGTGCCAGCAGCTTGGTGACCGGAGACTACGAGCAGTACTTC.